A selection of T cell receptor beta chains follows, all from one sample in a study of regulatory T cells in long-lasting Graves disease. TCRdb used MiXCR to reprocess the multiplex PCR reads, holding one entry per CDR3 protein. The sample records about 470,000 distinct CDR3 sequences, roughly a fifth being singletons. Here the sequenced sample was peripheral blood mononuclear cells (PBMCs), taken when the disease was refractory, from a patient treated with antithyroid drugs. The receptors shown here come from a female donor with Graves disease. Both conserved end residues are part of each CDR3. Fields, in order: clone size, V gene, D gene, J gene, CDR3 protein, CDR3 DNA. A D gene is named only where the DNA matches it firmly. Rows may omit the clone size; those that give it use once, few, many or a size class.

>many|TRBV6-5|TRBD1|TRBJ2-7
CASSYGDRGYEQYF
TGTGCCAGCAGTTATGGGGACAGGGGCTACGAGCAGTACTTC
>few|TRBV7-9|TRBD1|TRBJ1-2
CASSLEGQGNYGYTF
TGTGCCAGCAGCTTAGAGGGACAGGGGAACTATGGCTACACCTTC
>-|TRBV28|-|TRBJ1-1
CASTGTNTEAFF
TGTGCCAGCACAGGGACTAACACTGAAGCTTTCTTT
>-|TRBV4-1|TRBD1|TRBJ1-1
CASSQDGAGQGIGAFF
TGCGCCAGCAGCCAAGATGGGGCAGGACAGGGTATAGGAGCTTTCTTT
>many|TRBV3-1|TRBD2|TRBJ2-7
CASSPRLAVTYEQYF
TGTGCCAGCAGTCCCCGACTAGCGGTCACCTACGAGCAGTACTTC
>many|TRBV7-8|-|TRBJ2-7
CASSSSPPSREQYF
TGTGCCAGCAGCTCCTCACCCCCGTCCAGAGAGCAGTACTTC
>many|TRBV6-5|-|TRBJ1-6
CASSYRVETSSYNSPLHF
TGTGCCAGCAGTTACCGGGTTGAGACCAGCTCCTATAATTCACCCCTCCACTTT
>-|TRBV7-2|-|TRBJ1-6
CASSARAGLNSPLHF
TGTGCCAGCAGCGCGCGCGCCGGGCTGAATTCACCCCTCCACTTT
>few|TRBV12-3/TRBV12-4|-|TRBJ2-5
CASSTQVQETQYF
TGTGCCAGCAGTACACAGGTCCAAGAGACCCAGTACTTC
>-|TRBV4-1|-|TRBJ1-4
CASSQDRREKLFF
TGCGCCAGCAGCCAAGATCGCCGGGAAAAACTGTTTTTT
>-|TRBV19|TRBD1|TRBJ1-5
CASSIQGANNQPQHF
TGTGCCAGTAGTATCCAGGGGGCGAACAATCAGCCCCAGCATTTT
>few|TRBV5-1|TRBD1|TRBJ1-6
CASSSGQGYSYNSPLHF
TGCGCCAGCAGCTCTGGACAGGGCTACTCCTATAATTCACCCCTCCACTTT
>-|TRBV7-2|-|TRBJ2-7
CASSPTPRAYEQYF
TGTGCCAGCAGCCCCACTCCCCGAGCTTACGAGCAGTACTTC
>many|TRBV27|-|TRBJ1-6
CASSLGWGNNSPLHF
TGTGCCAGCAGTTTGGGATGGGGGAATAATTCACCCCTCCACTTT
>-|TRBV5-4|-|TRBJ2-7
CASSLYGSGYEQYF
TGTGCCAGCAGCTTGTACGGTTCTGGATACGAGCAGTACTTC
>many|TRBV28|-|TRBJ1-1
CASRVGGMNTEAFF
TGTGCCAGCAGGGTGGGCGGAATGAACACTGAAGCTTTCTTT
>-|TRBV20-1|TRBD1|TRBJ2-7
CSARVPGQGAGEQYF
TGCAGTGCTAGAGTGCCGGGACAGGGGGCGGGAGAGCAGTACTTC
>many|TRBV10-3|-|TRBJ1-1
CAISDLVPNTEAFF
TGTGCCATCAGTGATTTAGTCCCGAACACTGAAGCTTTCTTT
>-|TRBV13|-|TRBJ2-2
CASSLAWTDTGELFF
TGTGCCAGCAGCTTAGCATGGACAGACACCGGGGAGCTGTTTTTT
>-|TRBV5-5|-|TRBJ2-2
CASSPSPTVGWTGELFF
TGTGCCAGCAGCCCTAGCCCGACTGTCGGGTGGACCGGGGAGCTGTTTTTT
>few|TRBV27|-|TRBJ2-7
CASRGPYYEQYF
TGTGCCAGCAGGGGGCCATACTACGAGCAGTACTTC
>-|TRBV6-5|-|TRBJ1-2
CASSYSQLYGYTF
TGTGCCAGCAGTTACTCGCAGCTCTATGGCTACACCTTC
>-|TRBV7-3|TRBD1|TRBJ2-1
CASSLSGQGTDEQFF
TGTGCCAGCAGCTTATCGGGACAGGGGACCGATGAGCAGTTCTTC
>-|TRBV20-1|TRBD2|TRBJ2-7
CSARARAGLAGDEQYF
TGCAGTGCTAGAGCCCGTGCAGGACTAGCGGGAGACGAGCAGTACTTC
>many|TRBV28|-|TRBJ2-7
CASSPERVTYEQYF
TGTGCCAGCAGTCCAGAACGGGTTACCTACGAGCAGTACTTC
>many|TRBV5-8|-|TRBJ1-5
CASSFGNYSNQPQHF
TGTGCCAGCAGCTTCGGCAACTATAGCAATCAGCCCCAGCATTTT
>few|TRBV30|-|TRBJ1-6
CAWSETGVTPLHF
TGTGCCTGGAGTGAAACAGGTGTAACACCCCTCCACTTT
>-|TRBV6-2/TRBV6-3|-|TRBJ2-7
CASSYFGEAGEQYF
TGTGCCAGCAGTTACTTCGGAGAAGCAGGAGAGCAGTACTTC
>many|TRBV27|TRBD2|TRBJ2-5
CASSPNPWGGLIQETQYF
TGTGCCAGCAGTCCAAACCCCTGGGGGGGGTTGATCCAAGAGACCCAGTACTTC
>-|TRBV3-1|TRBD2|TRBJ2-2
CASSQGGAGDTGELFF
TGTGCCAGCAGCCAAGGGGGAGCGGGAGACACCGGGGAGCTGTTTTTT
>many|TRBV11-1|-|TRBJ2-7
CASSLSTTYEQYF
TGTGCCAGCAGCTTAAGTACTACCTACGAGCAGTACTTC
>many|TRBV28|TRBD1|TRBJ2-5
CASSQTGALLPDFETQYF
TGTGCCAGCAGTCAGACAGGGGCCCTTCTGCCTGATTTCGAGACCCAGTACTTC
>many|TRBV28|TRBD1|TRBJ1-2
CATATGVDGYTF
TGTGCCACCGCGACAGGGGTGGACGGCTACACCTTC
>many|TRBV28|TRBD2|TRBJ2-5
CASSSPGLQETQYF
TGTGCCAGCAGCTCCCCGGGACTACAAGAGACCCAGTACTTC
>-|TRBV13|TRBD2|TRBJ2-1
CASSSPGLAENEQFF
TGTGCCAGCAGCTCACCGGGACTAGCCGAGAATGAGCAGTTCTTC
>-|TRBV20-1|-|TRBJ1-2
CSARKEHGYTF
TGCAGTGCTAGGAAAGAACATGGCTACACCTTC
>many|TRBV5-1|-|TRBJ1-1
CASSPSPNTEAFF
TGCGCCAGCAGCCCATCACCTAACACTGAAGCTTTCTTT
>many|TRBV11-2|TRBD1|TRBJ2-5
CASSLGQTFRETQYF
TGTGCCAGCAGCCTGGGACAGACCTTCCGGGAGACCCAGTACTTC
>-|TRBV15|-|TRBJ1-1
CATSRDSNTEAFF
TGTGCCACCAGCAGAGACAGTAACACTGAAGCTTTCTTT
>many|TRBV6-1|-|TRBJ1-2
CASSSGSTSYGYTF
TGTGCCAGCTCATCTGGCAGCACCAGCTATGGCTACACCTTC
>few|TRBV9|-|TRBJ2-7
CASSPHGTPILEQYF
TGTGCCAGCAGCCCGCATGGGACCCCAATTCTCGAGCAGTACTTC
>many|TRBV12-3/TRBV12-4|-|TRBJ2-2
CASSSSTSTGELFF
TGTGCCAGCAGTTCCTCGACTTCCACCGGGGAGCTGTTTTTT
>-|TRBV10-3|-|TRBJ2-7
CAISSSSGRPGEEQYF
TGTGCCATCAGTTCCTCCTCCGGCCGCCCGGGGGAGGAGCAGTACTTC
>many|TRBV5-5|-|TRBJ1-1
CASSLVASWGTEAFF
TGTGCCAGCAGCTTGGTAGCCAGCTGGGGCACTGAAGCTTTCTTT
>-|TRBV27|-|TRBJ2-2
CASSLIRPDRAGELFF
TGTGCCAGCAGTTTAATTCGGCCAGATAGGGCCGGGGAGCTGTTTTTT
>-|TRBV4-2|-|TRBJ2-7
CAAVEPDEQYF
TGTGCCGCTGTTGAGCCTGACGAGCAGTACTTC
>few|TRBV15|-|TRBJ1-1
CATSRDDLDSYTEAFF
TGTGCCACCAGCAGAGATGACCTAGATAGTTACACTGAAGCTTTCTTT
>many|TRBV7-2|-|TRBJ1-5
CASSPKGGFGQPQHF
TGTGCCAGCAGCCCCAAAGGGGGTTTCGGGCAGCCCCAGCATTTT
>-|TRBV14|-|TRBJ1-2
CASSQEGQYYGYTF
TGTGCCAGCAGCCAAGAAGGGCAGTACTATGGCTACACCTTC